The subject of this entry is one TCR beta chain. The antigen remains unidentified. Unmatched junction bases numbered 8, after V lost 2 bases and J lost 5 bases. CDR3 length equals 15 residues. Germline CDR1 SGDLS, CDR2 YYNGEE. MiXCR was run by TCRdb on the RT-PCR reads, yielding one entry per CDR3 protein. The data contain 540,000 or so distinct CDR3 sequences, 10% to 15% of them singletons. The data were obtained in a study of response to subunit inactivated influenza vaccine. Overall study findings and caveats: Authors proposed each seasonal influenza vaccination draws in few new T cells.

This chain joins TRBV9 and TRBJ2-3; TRBD2 matches 7 bases. This specimen was PBMCs from blood, taken roughly 46 days after vaccination. This TCR was recovered from a man in his forties or fifties who received an inactivated influenza vaccine. In nucleotides, the CDR3 is TGTGCCAGCAGCGTGACCGGGACTAAAAGAGATACGCAGTATTTT. Its translation: CASSVTGTKRDTQYF. Full variable domain (outside the CDR3, taken from reference TRBV9 and TRBJ2-3): DSGVTQTPKHLITATGQRVTLRCSPRSGDLSVYWYQQSLDQGLQFLIQYYNGEERAKGNILERFSAQQFPDLHSELNLSSLELGDSALYFCASSVTGTKRDTQYFGPGTRLTVL.